The 26 T cell receptor beta chains presented below share a single source sample, sequenced in a study of blood T cell repertoires in COVID-19. Generated by immunoSEQ multiplex PCR, the TCRdb table keeps only in-frame clones and is missing some. The table records some 670,000 clones, more than 80% of them present only once. The specimen was peripheral blood. These receptor sequences come from a young woman with acute or convalescent COVID-19.

The V and J genes are TRBV5-5 and TRBJ1-4, with D possibly being TRBD1 (6 bases). Germline V gene data show CDR1 as SGHKS and CDR2 as YYEKEE (reference sequence). CDR3 size: 14 residues. The ends were cut back, 3 bases at V and 8 bases at J, with 14 bases in the middle. The CDR3 is CASSSGGGEEKLFF. CDR3 nucleotides: TGTGCCAGCAGCTCCGGAGGGGGGGAGGAAAAACTGTTTTTT.

The gene calls are TRBV5-6 and TRBJ1-2, with 8 bases aligning to TRBD1. The V gene end was trimmed by 4 bases and the J gene end by 3 bases; junction bases not matched to a gene: 5. The CDR3 is made up of 14 amino acids. CDR1 and CDR2 from the germline V gene are SGHDT and YYEEEE. The CDR3 nucleotides read TGTGCCAGCAGCCTGGGACAGGCGGACTATGGCTACACCTTC. Its protein product is CASSLGQADYGYTF.

The rearrangement joins TRBV13 to TRBJ1-1, with D possibly being TRBD1 (5 bases). Germline loops: CDR1 PRHDT, CDR2 FYEKMQ (reference sequence). Trimming took off 2 bases at V and 7 bases at J, with 20 bases between the two ends. The CDR3 is 16 amino acids. CDR3 sequence: CASSLRGTTGSGEAFF. The CDR3 DNA sequence: TGTGCCAGCAGCTTAAGGGGCACAACAGGTTCAGGTGAAGCTTTCTTT.

V usage is TRBV12-5 and J usage is TRBJ1-3; 7 nucleotides line up with TRBD1. CDR1 is LGHNT, CDR2 FRNRAP, per germline. Germline trimming cut 6 bases from V and 3 bases from J; bases unmatched to any gene: 17. This CDR3 contains 18 residues. For the CDR3, the DNA is TGTGCTAGTGGCCCTGCAACGGACAGGTGGGGTATTGGAAACACCATATATTTT. Its translation is CASGPATDRWGIGNTIYF.

The gene calls are TRBV7-8 and TRBJ2-5; 10 nucleotides align to TRBD2. This CDR3 is built from 16 residues. Germline CDR1 SGHVS, CDR2 FQNEAQ. Trimming took 5 bases from V and 5 from J; bases not matched to a gene: 11. The CDR3 region has the DNA TGTGCCAGCAGCCCCCGGAGTAGCGGGGGGTTGGAGACCCAGTACTTC. Translated: CASSPRSSGGLETQYF.

V and J are TRBV29-1 and TRBJ1-1, with D possibly matching TRBD1 (5 bases). The germline gives CDR1 SQVTM, CDR2 ANQGSEA. CDR3 length: 11 residues. Trimming removed 7 bases from V and 1 base from J, with 7 bases in between. CDR3 coding DNA: TGCAGCGCGACAGCGAACACTGAAGCTTTCTTT. It yields the protein CSATANTEAFF.

The chain uses TRBV9 and TRBJ2-5, with D possibly TRBD1 on 5 matching bases. Germline V gene lookup returns CDR1 SGDLS and CDR2 YYNGEE. V shed 4 bases and J shed 1 base, with 14 bases lying between them. The CDR3 has 15 residues. The CDR3 region has the DNA TGTGCCAGCAGCCCCCACAGGAGTACCCAAGAGACCCAGTACTTC. It is translated as CASSPHRSTQETQYF.

This clone was counted only a few times. The CDR3 loop reads CASSVGASGGPYEQYF. DNA for the CDR3: TGTGCCAGCAGCGTAGGGGCTAGCGGGGGGCCCTACGAGCAGTACTTC. The gene calls are TRBV9 and TRBJ2-7; 11 nucleotides agree with TRBD2. This CDR3 has 16 residues. J lost 2 bases, V lost 0 bases, and 4 bases had no gene match. From germline, CDR1 is SGDLS and CDR2 YYNGEE.

DNA for the CDR3: TGTGCCATCAGTGAGGGACAGGAGGATGGCTACACCTTC. As protein: CAISEGQEDGYTF. The J gene is TRBJ1-2, the V gene TRBV10-3; 7 nucleotides align to TRBD1. CDR1 is ENHRY and CDR2 is SYGVKD in the germline V gene. The CDR3 runs 13 residues. V was pared by 2 bases and J by 6 bases, with 3 bases of the junction left unmatched.

The CDR3 sequence: CASSIGGGMNTEAFF. The CDR3 bases are TGTGCCAGTAGTATAGGGGGGGGGATGAACACTGAAGCTTTCTTT. V gene TRBV19 combines with J gene TRBJ1-1; weak D call: TRBD1 (5 bases). CDR1 and CDR2 (germline): LNHDA, SQIVND (reference sequence). The V end was cut by 1 base, the J end by 0 bases, with 9 bases between. This CDR3 region has 15 residues.

V usage is TRBV21-1 and J usage is TRBJ2-1; no DNA check was done on the table's D call, TRBD2. TRBV21-1 is annotated as a pseudogene. This CDR3 is 21 amino acids long. CDR3 amino acids: CASSKARGLAGTISSYNEQFF. The CDR3 bases are TGTGCCAGCAGCAAAGCGAGGGGACTAGCGGGGACCATAAGCTCCTACAATGAGCAGTTCTTC.

This clone is a singleton in its sample. The chain combines TRBV12-3 or TRBV12-4 with TRBJ1-5; the D gene is possibly TRBD1 (5 bases). The CDR3 spans 13 residues. The V and J ends lost 6 bases and 7 bases respectively, with 13 bases between them. This CDR3 is CASRRGAGQPQHF. Written as DNA, the CDR3 is TGTGCCAGCAGGAGGGGAGCGGGGCAGCCCCAGCATTTT.

This rearrangement joins TRBV12-3 or TRBV12-4 to TRBJ1-1, with 7 bases identical to TRBD1. V dropped 6 bases and J dropped 4; count of bases not matched to a gene: 5. The CDR3 length is 13 residues. The CDR3 sequence is CASRYDRVTEAFF. DNA of the CDR3: TGTGCCAGCAGGTACGACAGGGTCACTGAAGCTTTCTTT.

V gene TRBV7-9 combines with J gene TRBJ1-2; D gene ambiguous. The V end was cut by 1 base, the J end by 6 bases, with 6 bases between. Germline CDR1 reads SEHNR; CDR2 reads FQNEAQ (reference sequence). This CDR3 spans 12 amino acids. CDR3 nucleotide sequence: TGTGCCAGCAGCTTAGGAGGGAATGGCTACACCTTC. Translating it yields CASSLGGNGYTF.

Only a few counts were recorded for this clone. V and J are TRBV29-1 and TRBJ2-7; a weak D match, TRBD2 (5 bases). Germline assignment: CDR1 SQVTM and CDR2 ANQGSEA. Trimming pared 3 bases from V and 5 bases from J, leaving 11 bases between. The CDR3 length is 12 residues. The CDR3 DNA reads as TGCAGCGTTGATTCGGGCGGGCACGAGCAGTACTTC. It encodes CSVDSGGHEQYF.

V is TRBV7-9 and J is TRBJ2-7; D is possibly TRBD1 (6 bases). Trimming stripped 6 bases from V and 0 bases from J, with 12 bases between. The CDR3 is made up of 14 amino acids. Germline V CDR1 and CDR2: SEHNR, FQNEAQ (reference sequence). The CDR3 DNA follows: TGTGCCAGCAGTACCACAGGGATCTCCTACGAGCAGTACTTC. This codes for CASSTTGISYEQYF.

This clone came up once. The chain links TRBV3-1 (or the pseudogene TRBV3-2) to TRBJ2-7; TRBD2 aligns across 9 bases. Germline trimming cut 3 bases from V and 4 bases from J; bases unmatched to any gene: 4. Germline assignment: CDR1 LGHDT and CDR2 YNNKEL (reference sequence). The CDR3 covers 14 residues. CDR3 region: CASSQRGGIYEQYF. CDR3 nucleotides: TGTGCCAGCAGCCAGCGGGGGGGCATTTACGAGCAGTACTTC.

V gene TRBV5-4 combines with J gene TRBJ2-2, with a tentative D call TRBD1 (6 bases). CDR3 size: 14 residues. Looked up from germline, CDR1 is SGHNT and CDR2 is YYREEE (reference sequence). Deletions cut 3 bases from V and 1 base from J, with 7 bases between. The DNA for the CDR3 is TGTGCCAGCAGCTGGGGACAGAACACCGGGGAGCTGTTTTTT. This translates into CASSWGQNTGELFF. Together with reference TRBV5-4 and TRBJ2-2, the CDR3 gives the full variable domain: ETGVTQSPTHLIKTRGQQVTLRCSSQSGHNTVSWYQQALGQGPQFIFQYYREEENGRGNFPPRFSGLQFPNYSSELNVNALELDDSALYLCASSWGQNTGELFFGEGSRLTVL.

A single count supports this clone. CDR3 nucleotides: TGCGCCAGCAGCCAAGCCCCCGGGACAGACTACGAGCAGTACTTC. It specifies CASSQAPGTDYEQYF. V is TRBV4-3 and J is TRBJ2-7; TRBD1 agrees at 7 bases. Trimming cost V 1 base and J 3 bases; bases outside gene matches: 6. Germline CDR1 LGHNA, CDR2 YSLEER. The CDR3 runs 15 residues.

The chain is built from TRBV18 and TRBJ2-1; maybe TRBD2 (7 bases). Germline loops: CDR1 KGHSH, CDR2 LQKENI. The CDR3 extends over 13 amino acids. With 2 bases removed from V and 9 bases from J, the gap between germline ends came to 11 bases. CDR3 protein: CASSPNRGGEQFF. CDR3 nucleotide sequence: TGTGCCAGCTCACCAAATAGGGGGGGTGAGCAGTTCTTC.

The rearrangement joins TRBV28 to TRBJ1-2, with 7 bases fitting TRBD1. V gave up 3 bases and J gave up 4 bases; unmatched junction bases: 11. The CDR3 consists of 16 residues. Germline V gene lookup returns CDR1 MDHEN and CDR2 SYDVKM. CDR3 loop: CASSFGFDRATYGYTF. The CDR3 DNA reads TGTGCCAGCAGTTTCGGCTTTGACAGGGCTACCTATGGCTACACCTTC.

J is TRBJ1-1 and V is TRBV7-3, with a possible D match to TRBD1 (5 bases). The length of the CDR3 is 16 residues. The germline V gene encodes CDR1 SGHTA and CDR2 FQGTGA. V was trimmed by 5 bases and J by 0 bases, leaving 16 bases between them. The CDR3 reads CASSPGPGLMNTEAFF. Here the CDR3 DNA reads TGTGCCAGCAGCCCAGGGCCGGGACTAATGAACACTGAAGCTTTCTTT.

The chain uses TRBV6-6 and TRBJ1-1; D gene uncertain. Germline V gene data show CDR1 as MNHNY and CDR2 as SVGAGI (reference sequence). The CDR3 runs 13 residues. V lost 8 bases and J 2 bases, leaving 12 bases between the germline ends. In nucleotides, the CDR3 is TGTGCCAGCTGCTCCAGACTAAACACTGAAGCTTTCTTT. Its protein is CASCSRLNTEAFF.

V usage is TRBV5-4 and J usage is TRBJ1-2, with 7 nucleotides matching TRBD1. From germline, CDR1 is SGHNT and CDR2 YYREEE (reference sequence). V lost 3 bases to trimming and J lost 8 bases; unmatched junction nucleotides: 13. The CDR3 has 15 amino acids. The CDR3 coding sequence is TGTGCCAGCAGCTCAGACAGGGAGGCAGTCGGGGGCTACACCTTC. Translation: CASSSDREAVGGYTF.

Notes on this clone: Other DNA sequences in the same sample also yield this CDR3. The chain couples TRBV11-2 to TRBJ2-1; D gene uncertain. The V end lost 1 base, the J end lost 1 base, and 8 bases lay between the germline ends. The CDR3 contains 15 residues. CDR1 is SGHAT, CDR2 FQNNGV, per germline. The CDR3 coding sequence is TGTGCCAGCAGCTTAGTGGCTAGTTCCTACAATGAGCAGTTCTTC. Its protein product is CASSLVASSYNEQFF.

This clone was recorded once. V and J are TRBV7-6 and TRBJ2-3; D possibly corresponds to TRBD1 (6 bases). This CDR3 comprises 16 residues. V lost 5 bases and J 4 bases, leaving 19 bases between the germline ends. Germline CDR1 is SGHVS and CDR2 is FNYEAQ. DNA of the CDR3: TGTGCCAGCAGCCCTAGGCTAGGGGGTATGGCAGATACGCAGTATTTT. It yields the protein CASSPRLGGMADTQYF.